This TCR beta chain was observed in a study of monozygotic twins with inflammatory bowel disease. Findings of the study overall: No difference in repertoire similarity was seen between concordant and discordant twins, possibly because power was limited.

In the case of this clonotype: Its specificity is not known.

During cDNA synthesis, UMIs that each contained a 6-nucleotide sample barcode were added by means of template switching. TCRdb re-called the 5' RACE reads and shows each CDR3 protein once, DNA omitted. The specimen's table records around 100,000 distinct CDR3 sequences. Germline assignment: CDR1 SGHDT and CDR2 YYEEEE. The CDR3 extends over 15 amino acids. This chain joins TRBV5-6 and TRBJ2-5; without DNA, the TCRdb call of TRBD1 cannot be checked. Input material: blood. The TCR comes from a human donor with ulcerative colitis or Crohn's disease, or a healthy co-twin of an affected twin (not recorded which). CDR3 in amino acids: CASSLAPGLGETQYF.